This T cell receptor beta chain was retrieved from a study of cytomegalovirus exposure and HLA in healthy donors (TCRdb year 2017). Regarding the complete study: According to a later analysis, the 120 validation repertoires were produced on the same platform as the 700 or so repertoires of the first cohort. The study was designed to test whether signatures of past pathogen exposure could be identified by cataloging public T cell receptors. Along with the approximately 700-subject first cohort, a separate validation cohort of over 90 different subjects was used. High-throughput TCR immunosequencing, statistical association of individual TCRs with disease status, and machine learning were combined to predict cytomegalovirus infection status. Summary of the overall study and its limitations: The classifier was reported to diagnose cytomegalovirus status with high specificity and sensitivity in both the original cohort and the validation cohort. While some public TCRs were present in many individuals, most TCR sequences turned up only very rarely across donors. All 120 or so repertoires were used to score co-occurrence in the validation cohort in a later analysis, because that analysis had no HLA typing for the cohort. A few of the identified cytomegalovirus-associated TCR beta chains were confirmed in vitro to be specific for cytomegalovirus antigens. The authors suggested that the approach could potentially be generalized to other disease states and immunological phenotypes. Subsequent analysis determined that TCRs grouped into clusters in the first cohort also showed a tendency toward co-occurrence across the approximately 120 validation repertoires, and 94% of cluster scores exceeded 0. The study listed 170 or so TCR beta chains as associated with cytomegalovirus.

The donors were included in the validation cohort of approximately 130 subjects, a group kept apart from the roughly 610-subject first cohort. Of note for this clone: This clone's antigen is unknown. Within one base of it there is no much larger clone, and no base qualities were kept.

Trimmed from V: 5 bases; trimmed from J: 1 base; junction bases lacking a gene match: 6. For CDR1 and CDR2, the germline V gene lists MDHEN and SYDVKM. Taken from cysteine to phenylalanine, the CDR3 has 15 residues. The sequence is cut down to CDR3 DNA, 45 bases in frame from base 1. The library was prepared using the immunoSEQ multiplex PCR assay. As for how the authors treated the data: A statistical classification framework was built for diagnosing cytomegalovirus status from the catalog of TCR beta chain sequences. In its TCRdb copy, this immuneACCESS table keeps in-frame sequences only and misses some clones. Where compared with another copy, unresolved V genes explain less than half of these, and the others have no known cause. Clone size and V and J calls were adopted from that table, with D and trimming inferred from the DNA. This sample has roughly 70,000 clones in its table, and approximately 90% of those were observed once. The ten biggest clones cover about 4.1% of the sample.

This sequence uses TRBV28 and TRBJ2-3; a stretch of 7 junction bases matches TRBD1. The source of this sequence is a woman under 30 in good health and CMV-seropositive. Sequenced input: PBMCs. The CDR3 is CASSDGQDRTDTQYF. The nucleotide sequence reads as follows: TGTGCCAGCAGTGACGGACAGGATCGCACAGATACGCAGTATTTT.